A selection of T cell receptor beta chains follows, all from one sample in a study of T cells in Graves' hyperthyroidism and ophthalmopathy. One entry per CDR3 protein, called by TCRdb with MiXCR from the multiplex PCR reads. This sample has more than 300,000 distinct CDR3 sequences, with 13% found just once. The specimen sequenced was blood. These receptors originate from a woman aged 18-35 years with Graves' hyperthyroidism. CDR3s leave out the opening cysteine and the closing phenylalanine or tryptophan.

V | CDR3
TRBV10-3 | AISESFEETQY
TRBV25-1 | ASSTPWGQENGNTIY
TRBV27 | ASSLRGAYGYT
TRBV28 | ASNQSGTGHYEQY
TRBV5-1 | ASSLAWRGQTTEAF
TRBV12-3/TRBV12-4 | ASSPRGDPAKNIQY
TRBV11-3 | ASSLARGPGTGELF
TRBV7-6 | ASSFNSGNTIY
TRBV19 | ASSIDLGTFNQPQH
TRBV28 | ASRASATGYEQY
TRBV5-1 | ASSLGSAGGAPEAF
TRBV7-9 | ASSLEQVYYGYT
TRBV6-1 | ASSAVTPLH